The 28 T cell receptor beta chains reported below all come from one sample, sequenced in a study of T cell repertoires in cytomegalovirus infection. No antigen has been identified for these receptors. Each CDR3 protein gets one entry after TCRdb re-called the reads with MiXCR. The sample contains hundreds of thousands of distinct CDR3 sequences, around 30% of which appear only once. The input for sequencing was cultured PBMCs, taken from culture after CMV antigen stimulation. These receptors were taken from a human donor in good health (CMV status not recorded). Some clones in this sample may be carry-over from other donors' samples.

This clonotype was observed a handful of times. V and J are TRBV7-8 and TRBJ1-1; 7 bases are shared with TRBD1. The V gene's germline CDR1 is SGHVS and CDR2 FQNEAQ. The CDR3 runs 16 residues. The J segment lost 4 bases and the V segment lost 3 bases, leaving 11 bases of the junction unmatched. DNA of the CDR3: TGTGCCAGCAGCTTCCACAGTACAGGGGCAGCCACTGAAGCTTTCTTT. It is translated as CASSFHSTGAATEAFF.

This clonotype has a handful of counts. J is TRBJ2-3 and V is TRBV7-8; tentatively, D is TRBD2 (6 bases). This CDR3 is built from 15 residues. Trimming removed 5 bases at V and 2 bases at J, with 14 bases between. CDR1 is SGHVS and CDR2 is FQNEAQ in the germline V gene. The CDR3 here is CASSLGRSFTDTQYF. The CDR3, as DNA: TGTGCCAGCAGCCTAGGGAGGTCCTTCACAGATACGCAGTATTTT.

CDR3 in amino acids: CASSFGGQNSPLHF. CDR3 DNA: TGTGCCAGCAGTTTCGGGGGACAAAATTCACCCCTCCACTTT. The V call is TRBV27, the J call TRBJ1-6; possibly TRBD1 for D (6 bases). Deletions cut 3 bases from V and 7 bases from J, with 10 bases between. The V gene's germline CDR1 is MNHEY and CDR2 SMNVEV (reference sequence). CDR3 size: 14 residues.

The chain employs TRBV18 and TRBJ1-3; 7 bases are a match to TRBD1. This CDR3 spans 18 amino acids. Trimming at V came to 9 bases and at J to 5 bases, leaving 22 bases not matched to a gene. The V gene's germline CDR1 is KGHSH and CDR2 LQKENI. CDR3 residues: CASAGTAHSTGYRNTIYF. Written as DNA, the CDR3 is TGTGCCAGTGCCGGGACAGCGCACTCCACGGGGTATCGAAACACCATATATTTT.

This clonotype was seen repeatedly, ten times or more. This chain connects TRBV7-2 to TRBJ2-7; tentative D call: TRBD1 (5 bases). V lost 1 base, J lost 3 bases, and 13 bases lay in between. The CDR3 spans 15 residues. CDR1 SGHTA and CDR2 FQGNSA come from the germline V gene. The CDR3 reads CASSLVRVDSYEQYF. CDR3 DNA: TGTGCCAGCAGCTTAGTAAGGGTAGACAGCTACGAGCAGTACTTC.

This sequence joins TRBV7-8 and TRBJ2-3; 9 bases map to TRBD2. V gave up 5 bases and J gave up 3 bases; unmatched junction bases: 9. Germline V gives CDR1 SGHVS, CDR2 FQNEAQ. The CDR3 spans 16 residues. CDR3 bases: TGTGCCAGCAGCCCGGCGGCTAGCGGGATGACAGATACGCAGTATTTT. Encoded protein: CASSPAASGMTDTQYF.

This clonotype appeared a few times. This chain joins TRBV4-2 and TRBJ1-4; D gene ambiguous. Trimming stripped 4 bases from V and 2 bases from J, with 14 bases between. Germline V gene lookup returns CDR1 LGHNA and CDR2 YNFKEQ. The CDR3 is 16 amino acids. DNA of the CDR3: TGTGCCAGCAGCCGACGCCCCGGGGTTACTAATGAAAAACTGTTTTTT. It yields the protein CASSRRPGVTNEKLFF.

The chain combines TRBV11-2 with TRBJ2-7; D not certain. Trimming cost V 7 bases and J 4 bases, with 8 bases left between them. The CDR3 runs to 11 residues. Germline assignment: CDR1 SGHAT and CDR2 FQNNGV. CDR3 in DNA: TGTGCCAGCACCACCGGGTACGAGCAGTACTTC. Translating it yields CASTTGYEQYF.

Comments on this clonotype: An end of the junction does not agree with germline; a read error may underlie this. The CDR3 reads CASTPDRWFSPLPF. CDR3 bases: TGTGCCAGCACCCCGGACAGGTGGTTCTCACCCCTCCCCTTT. The chain is built from TRBV6-8 and TRBJ1-6; TRBD1 matches at 7 bases. The CDR3 consists of 14 residues. The germline gives CDR1 MNHGY, CDR2 SAAAGT.

There are a few counts of this clonotype. The chain combines TRBV7-6 with TRBJ1-1; TRBD1 aligns across 9 bases. The V gene's germline CDR1 is SGHVS and CDR2 FNYEAQ. J was trimmed by 4 bases and V by 5 bases; bases with no gene match: 5. This CDR3 is built from 14 residues. The CDR3 is CASSPGTGFTEAFF. The CDR3 DNA reads as TGTGCCAGCAGCCCCGGGACAGGGTTCACTGAAGCTTTCTTT.

The chain has TRBV19 and TRBJ1-5; D is possibly TRBD1 (5 bases). Germline V gene lookup returns CDR1 LNHDA and CDR2 SQIVND (reference sequence). V lost 7 bases and J lost 4, with 11 bases in between. The length of the CDR3 is 13 residues. CDR3 DNA: TGTGCCAGTAACCGGGACGGAAATCAGCCCCAGCATTTT. Translating gives CASNRDGNQPQHF. The entire variable domain, with the rest obtained from reference TRBV19 and TRBJ1-5, is as follows: DGGITQSPKYLFRKEGQNVTLSCEQNLNHDAMYWYRQDPGQGLRLIYYSQIVNDFQKGDIAEGYSVSREKKESFPLTVTSAQKNPTAFYLCASNRDGNQPQHFGDGTRLSIL.

The chain recombines TRBV29-1 with TRBJ1-2; no definite D call. The CDR3 is 15 amino acids. Deletions cut 0 bases from V and 0 bases from J, with 11 bases between. Germline lookup yields CDR1 SQVTM and CDR2 ANQGSEA. CDR3 sequence reads: CSVEDYTAPNYGYTF. The CDR3 DNA follows: TGCAGCGTTGAAGATTATACGGCGCCTAACTATGGCTACACCTTC.

This clonotype was detected only a few times. The chain links TRBV12-3 or TRBV12-4 to TRBJ1-4, with D tentatively TRBD1 (6 bases). CDR3 length: 13 amino acids. Trimming shortened V by 8 bases and J by 7 bases, and 14 bases separated the two germline ends. The CDR3 reads CASGRGQSEKLFF. The CDR3 DNA reads TGTGCCAGCGGCAGGGGCCAAAGTGAAAAACTGTTTTTT.

V usage is TRBV6-8 and J usage is TRBJ1-2, with TRBD1 matching 9 bases. J lost 7 bases, V lost 4 bases, and 10 bases had no gene match. The CDR3 totals 15 residues. Per germline, CDR1 MNHGY and CDR2 SAAAGT. The CDR3 nucleotides are TGTGCCAGCAGTTCCCCCGGGACAGGGCTGAGTGGCTACACCTTC. Protein sequence: CASSSPGTGLSGYTF.

This clonotype turned up a few times. This chain uses TRBV11-2 with TRBJ2-1; tentative D call: TRBD2 (5 bases). V lost 6 bases to trimming and J lost 4 bases, with 16 bases between them. The CDR3 spans 15 residues. Germline V lookup: CDR1 SGHAT, CDR2 FQNNGV. CDR3 protein: CASSFTIGGYNEQFF. CDR3 bases: TGTGCCAGCAGTTTTACCATCGGCGGGTACAATGAGCAGTTCTTC. Drawing the rest from reference TRBV11-2 and TRBJ2-1, the complete variable domain is EAGVAQSPRYKIIEKRQSVAFWCNPISGHATLYWYQQILGQGPKLLIQFQNNGVVDDSQLPKDRFSAERLKGVDSTLKIQPAKLEDSAVYLCASSFTIGGYNEQFFGPGTRLTVL.

The chain carries TRBV2 and TRBJ1-6; D is ambiguous. The CDR3 covers 15 residues. The ends were cut back, 5 bases at V and 0 bases at J, with 8 bases in the middle. Germline V gene data show CDR1 as SNHLY and CDR2 as FYNNEI. DNA for the CDR3: TGTGCCAGCAGTTTCCCGACCTCCTATAATTCACCCCTCCACTTT. It is translated as CASSFPTSYNSPLHF. The full variable domain, completed using reference TRBV2 and TRBJ1-6, is EPEVTQTPSHQVTQMGQEVILRCVPISNHLYFYWYRQILGQKVEFLVSFYNNEISEKSEIFDDQFSVERPDGSNFTLKIRSTKLEDSAMYFCASSFPTSYNSPLHFGNGTRLTVT.

The V gene is TRBV6-1, the J gene TRBJ1-2; TRBD1 agrees at 10 bases. The CDR3 length is 14 residues. Germline assignment: CDR1 MNHNS and CDR2 SASEGT. The ends lost 2 bases at V and 6 bases at J; junction bases unmatched: 3. This CDR3 reads CASSEQGQGDGYTF. The CDR3 DNA is TGTGCCAGCAGTGAACAAGGACAGGGGGATGGCTACACCTTC.

The chain links TRBV15 to TRBJ1-4; D gene uncertain. There are 15 residues in the CDR3. The germline gives CDR1 LNHNV, CDR2 YYDKDF (reference sequence). Trimming cost V 0 bases and J 7 bases, with 12 bases left between them. CDR3 protein: CATSRDRYRSEKLFF. The CDR3 nucleotides read TGTGCCACCAGCAGAGATCGATATAGAAGTGAAAAACTGTTTTTT.

This clonotype was seen a handful of times. The V gene is TRBV6-8, the J gene TRBJ2-2, with 11 bases matching TRBD2. The germline gives CDR1 MNHGY, CDR2 SAAAGT. The CDR3 extends over 13 amino acids. The V gene end was trimmed by 7 bases and the J gene end by 6 bases; junction bases not matched to a gene: 1. The CDR3 DNA reads TGTGCCAGCATACTAGCGGGAGCCGGGGAGCTGTTTTTT. Translation gives CASILAGAGELFF.

The V call is TRBV18, the J call TRBJ2-5; possibly TRBD1 for D (5 bases). The V gene lost 3 bases and the J gene lost 4 bases, with 12 bases spanning the gap. CDR1 and CDR2 (germline): KGHSH, LQKENI. This CDR3 spans 14 amino acids. The DNA for the CDR3 is TGTGCCAGCTCACCGTCCGCTCAGGGAGAGACCCAGTACTTC. As protein: CASSPSAQGETQYF.

The rearrangement joins TRBV6-1 to TRBJ2-1; D is undetermined. This CDR3 is 14 amino acids long. The V end lost 4 bases, the J end lost 8 bases, and 15 bases lay between the germline ends. Germline V CDR1 and CDR2: MNHNS, SASEGT. CDR3 bases: TGTGCCAGCAGTGGAAGCCCCAGTACGGATGAGCAGTTCTTC. Translating gives CASSGSPSTDEQFF.

The chain is built from TRBV20-1 and TRBJ1-2, with 7 bases aligning to TRBD1. J lost 7 bases, V lost 2 bases, and 4 bases had no gene match. CDR1 and CDR2 from the germline V gene are DFQATT and SNEGSKA (reference sequence). The CDR3 loop spans 12 amino acids. CDR3 DNA: TGCAGTGCTAGACCAGGGACAGTTGGCTACACCTTC. Residues: CSARPGTVGYTF.

In DNA, the CDR3 is TGTGCCAGCAGTTACGTCCGGGGGGCCTACGAGCAGTACTTC. It is translated as CASSYVRGAYEQYF. The V and J genes are TRBV6-2 or TRBV6-3 and TRBJ2-7; 7 bases line up with TRBD2. Per the germline V gene, CDR1 is MNHEY and CDR2 is SVGEGT. CDR3 length: 14 amino acids. J lost 2 bases, V lost 2 bases, and 3 bases had no gene match.

This clonotype has only a few counts. The chain links TRBV19 to TRBJ2-1, with TRBD2 as a possible D gene (5 bases). Trimming took off 2 bases at V and 5 bases at J, with 16 bases between the two ends. Germline CDR1 reads LNHDA; CDR2 reads SQIVND (reference sequence). CDR3 length: 16 residues. The chain's CDR3 is CASSILAPLPHNEQFF. DNA for the CDR3: TGTGCCAGTAGTATACTAGCACCCCTCCCCCACAATGAGCAGTTCTTC.

V gene TRBV6-6 combines with J gene TRBJ2-5; 10 nucleotides match TRBD2. The CDR3 extends over 14 amino acids. Trimming removed 2 bases from V and 4 bases from J; junction bases left unmatched: 1. CDR1 MNHNY and CDR2 SVGAGI come from the germline V gene (reference sequence). The CDR3 DNA is TGTGCCAGCAGTTACCGACTAGCGGGAGAGACCCAGTACTTC. Translated: CASSYRLAGETQYF.

This clonotype was detected a few times. V gene TRBV7-8 combines with J gene TRBJ2-1, with D perhaps matching TRBD2 (6 bases). Between the trimmed V and J ends, which lost 7 bases and 0 bases, there was a span of 13 bases. The CDR3 runs to 15 residues. In germline, CDR1 is SGHVS, CDR2 FQNEAQ. The DNA for the CDR3 is TGTGCCAGCACCGTGAGCGGGCCCTCCTACAATGAGCAGTTCTTC. Protein sequence: CASTVSGPSYNEQFF.

This clonotype was observed a handful of times. The chain uses TRBV20-1 and TRBJ2-3, with 8 bases fitting TRBD2. Germline loops: CDR1 DFQATT, CDR2 SNEGSKA (reference sequence). Germline trimming cut 6 bases from V and 4 bases from J; bases unmatched to any gene: 15. This CDR3 is 16 amino acids long. The CDR3 loop reads CSAREVSGSRPDTQYF. In nucleotides, the CDR3 is TGCAGTGCCCGGGAAGTGAGCGGGAGTCGCCCAGATACGCAGTATTTT.

Worth noting for this clonotype: A read error may account for a junction end that differs from germline. The V gene is TRBV4-3, the J gene TRBJ1-2; weak D call: TRBD1 (6 bases). The CDR3 totals 15 residues. Germline V gene sequence: CDR1 LGHNA, CDR2 YSLEER. The CDR3 reads CAGSQERGLSSGYTF. The CDR3 nucleotides are TGCGCCGGCAGCCAAGAGCGGGGGCTCAGTAGTGGCTACACCTTC.